Given below is one TCR beta chain in context. Antigen: not known. This record comes from a study of chemoradiotherapy in HPV16-positive cancers. Measured with immunoSEQ multiplex PCR; TCRdb has only the in-frame clones, and not every one. The table includes 2,500 to 3,500 clones, over 70% detected once. This CDR3 is 15 amino acids long. Germline-derived CDR1 and CDR2 are MGHRA and YSYEKL. The V end lost 0 bases, the J end lost 4 bases, and 13 bases lay between the germline ends. Study-level points and caveats: Candidate HPV-specific clones and E7-related TCR motifs grew in tumor during treatment.

The chain joins TRBV4-1 to TRBJ2-7; TRBD1 might be the D (5 bases). The source was tumor tissue, collected from a patient who underwent chemoradiotherapy. This sequence originates from a human donor with HPV-associated anogenital cancer. The CDR3 loop reads CASSQDRAIGYEQYF. The CDR3 DNA follows: TGCGCCAGCAGCCAAGACAGGGCGATAGGATACGAGCAGTACTTC.